This TCR beta chain stems from a study of blood T cell repertoires in COVID-19. Profiling relied on immunoSEQ multiplex PCR, and the TCRdb table lists in-frame clones only, not all of them. This sample has about 100,000 clones, with approximately 90% found just once. Trimming shortened V by 0 bases and J by 5 bases, and 14 bases separated the two germline ends. This CDR3 spans 16 amino acids. CDR1 SGHAT and CDR2 FQNNGV come from the germline V gene. This rearrangement joins TRBV11-2 to TRBJ2-1, with a tentative D call TRBD2 (6 bases). This clonotype was obtained from a man aged 45 to 65 with active COVID-19. Source material: peripheral blood. Here the CDR3 reads CASSLELAGWNNEQFF. CDR3 DNA: TGTGCCAGCAGCTTAGAACTAGCCGGGTGGAACAATGAGCAGTTCTTC.